This T cell receptor beta chain was identified during a study of technical replicates of blood from several donors. TCRdb keeps only in-frame clones here, not all; method: immunoSEQ multiplex PCR. The data hold some 77,000 clones, with roughly nine tenths observed a single time. This receptor was identified in a human donor in good health. Sequencing input: T cells isolated from PBMCs.

CDR3 coding DNA: TGTGCCAGTAGTATAGATCCTGGCTCCTATGGCTACACCTTC. Residues: CASSIDPGSYGYTF. The chain carries TRBV19 and TRBJ1-2; D unclear. Trimming stripped 0 bases from V and 4 bases from J, with 9 bases between. The CDR3 has 14 amino acids. Germline values: CDR1 LNHDA, CDR2 SQIVND (reference sequence).